A single TCR beta chain is shown here with its context. The data originate from a study of blood T cell repertoires in COVID-19. Background on the study: The samples span acute and convalescent COVID-19 from the United States, Italy and Spain.

Here immunoSEQ multiplex PCR was the method, and the copy in TCRdb shows in-frame clones only, minus some. The table records roughly 400,000 clones, around 91% of them present only once. Either two negative PCRs, clearance, or symptom resolution qualified Cohort 3 donors as recovered. Looked up from germline, CDR1 is MNHEY and CDR2 is SMNVEV (reference sequence). The CDR3 is made up of 13 amino acids. Between the trimmed V and J ends, which lost 4 bases and 7 bases, there was a span of 12 bases. The sequenced material came from PBMCs or T cells enriched from blood (not recorded which). The sequence derives from a man in his late teens or twenties who had recovered from COVID-19. The chain uses TRBV27 and TRBJ2-3; D gene unclear. The CDR3 bases are TGTGCCAGCAGTTCCCCAAGCCAATATACGCAGTATTTT. Translated: CASSSPSQYTQYF.